This T cell receptor (beta chain) comes out of a study of T cells in localized non-small cell lung cancer. Assay used: immunoSEQ multiplex PCR; TCRdb lists only in-frame clones, some missing. The table lists fewer than 8,500 clones, 70% to 90% of them singletons. On this clone itself: Its target is not known.

Study-wide findings and caveats: Among blood samples, higher T cell density accompanied longer overall survival. Uninvolved adjacent lung, not tumor, had the highest T cell clonality. One tumor region alone was sequenced, and heterogeneity therefore remains possible.

V was trimmed by 6 bases and J by 0 bases, leaving 15 bases between them. CDR1 is MDHEN, CDR2 SYDVKM, per germline. CDR3 size: 15 residues. The sample here was peripheral blood, taken before any cancer treatment. The chain uses TRBV28 and TRBJ2-7; D may match TRBD1 or TRBD2 (5 bases each). The receptor was derived from a male donor at least 60 years old with stage III lung adenocarcinoma. The chain's CDR3 is CASSYSGLNSYEQYF. In DNA form, the CDR3 reads TGTGCCAGCAGCTATTCGGGGCTTAACTCCTACGAGCAGTACTTC.